This T cell receptor (beta chain) was identified in a study of cytomegalovirus exposure and HLA in healthy donors. Remarks on this clone: Antigen specificity is unknown.

Deletions cut 4 bases from V and 3 bases from J, with 7 bases between. The CDR3 consists of 12 residues. Germline CDR1 SGHDT, CDR2 YYEEEE. Regarding the study as a whole: The later analysis indicated that the majority of CMV-associated TCR beta chains appeared HLA-restricted.

The PCR made use of 60 Vbeta and 13 Jbeta primers. This table comes from immunoSEQ multiplex PCR, and its TCRdb copy is limited to in-frame clones, with some not included. This sample's clone table lists 110,000 to 150,000 clones. This clonotype was sampled from a middle-aged man in good health and CMV-seronegative. Input material: PBMCs. V and J are TRBV5-6 and TRBJ1-2; D might be TRBD1 (5 bases). The CDR3 sequence is CASSETDYGYTF. The CDR3 DNA reads as TGTGCCAGCAGCGAGACAGACTATGGCTACACCTTC.